These 7 T cell receptor beta chains were sequenced from one sample in a study of shared clonotypes between healthy human individuals (dated by TCRdb to between 2020 and 2021). The library was prepared using the immunoSEQ multiplex PCR assay. Held by TCRdb, this immuneACCESS table contains in-frame sequences only and omits some clones. Under half of the omission traces to an unresolved V gene where checked; the cause of the rest is unknown. The sample has around 2.5 million clones on record, under 95% of them singletons. Around 0.37% of the sample comes from the top ten. The specimen sequenced was naive CD4+ T cells from PBMCs. The cell subset or site label, as the study defines it: CD45RA+ positively selected. The receptors stem from a man younger than 35 in good health. Some clones in this sample may be carry-over from other donors' samples.

Points on this clone: This sample also contains other DNA sequences that code for the same CDR3. The chain links TRBV29-1 to TRBJ2-3; D may be TRBD2 (5 bases). The germline CDR1 and CDR2 sequences are SQVTM and ANQGSEA. The ends were cut back, 5 bases at V and 0 bases at J, with 9 bases in the middle. The CDR3 is 13 amino acids. In DNA, the CDR3 is TGCAGCGTTCGGGGAAGGAGCACAGATACGCAGTATTTT. This encodes CSVRGRSTDTQYF.

This sequence joins TRBV7-9 and TRBJ2-7, with no clear D. Germline CDR1 is SEHNR and CDR2 is FQNEAQ (reference sequence). Deletions cut 2 bases from V and 2 bases from J, with 13 bases between. This CDR3 has 15 residues. Written as DNA, the CDR3 is TGTGCCAGCAGCTTACCCCTCGGGTTAACCTACGAGCAGTACTTC. This sequence encodes CASSLPLGLTYEQYF.

The genes are TRBV7-2 and TRBJ2-1, with D perhaps TRBD1 (7 bases). Trimming took 6 bases from V and 0 from J, leaving 18 bases between them. Germline CDR1 is SGHTA and CDR2 is FQGNSA. This CDR3 is 17 amino acids long. CDR3 region: CASRGNRGGSSYNEQFF. The CDR3 region has the DNA TGTGCCAGCAGGGGAAACAGGGGAGGTAGCTCCTACAATGAGCAGTTCTTC. Using reference TRBV7-2 and TRBJ2-1 for the parts outside the CDR3, the full variable domain is GAGVSQSPSNKVTEKGKDVELRCDPISGHTALYWYRQSLGQGLEFLIYFQGNSAPDKSGLPSDRFSAERTGGSVSTLTIQRTQQEDSAVYLCASRGNRGGSSYNEQFFGPGTRLTVL.

Only one count was recorded for this clone. The gene calls are TRBV28 and TRBJ1-3; D is unclear. The CDR3 is 16 amino acids. The germline CDR1 and CDR2 sequences are MDHEN and SYDVKM. Trimming took off 5 bases at V and 0 bases at J, with 14 bases between the two ends. CDR3 DNA: TGTGCCAGCAGTGTTACGGGATCTCTCTCTGGAAACACCATATATTTT. Amino acid sequence: CASSVTGSLSGNTIYF.

The V and J genes are TRBV5-1 and TRBJ2-3, with D unclear. Germline V gene sequence: CDR1 SGHRS, CDR2 YFSETQ. CDR3 length: 12 residues. V lost 3 bases, J lost 4 bases, and 6 bases lay in between. CDR3 bases: TGCGCCAGCAGCTCCCCAGCAGATACGCAGTATTTT. Its protein product is CASSSPADTQYF.

V is TRBV5-6 and J is TRBJ1-5; D is ambiguous. The CDR3 extends over 13 amino acids. Trimming left V 2 bases short and J 0 bases short, with 3 bases between. Looked up from germline, CDR1 is SGHDT and CDR2 is YYEEEE. The CDR3, as DNA: TGTGCCAGCAGCTTTAGTAGCAATCAGCCCCAGCATTTT. Its translation: CASSFSSNQPQHF. The full variable domain, completed using reference TRBV5-6 and TRBJ1-5, is DAGVTQSPTHLIKTRGQQVTLRCSPKSGHDTVSWYQQALGQGPQFIFQYYEEEERQRGNFPDRFSGHQFPNYSSELNVNALLLGDSALYLCASSFSSNQPQHFGDGTRLSIL.

This clone was recorded once. J is TRBJ2-3 and V is TRBV6-5; D remains unclear. CDR1 is MNHEY, CDR2 SVGAGI, per germline. V lost 2 bases and J lost 5, with 11 bases in between. This CDR3 is 14 amino acids long. The DNA of the CDR3 is TGTGCCAGCAGTTACCGGTTAGAGGTAGATACGCAGTATTTT. Protein sequence: CASSYRLEVDTQYF.